This T cell receptor beta chain was sequenced during a study of cytomegalovirus exposure and HLA in healthy donors. Study findings and constraints: In vitro assays verified that three CMV-associated chains recognized CMV antigens specifically.

A word on this clone: The antigen remains undetermined.

Germline loops: CDR1 PRHDT, CDR2 FYEKMQ (reference sequence). With V trimmed by 5 bases and J by 5 bases, 17 bases remained unmatched. The CDR3 totals 17 residues. 13 Jbeta primers and 60 Vbeta primers were used for the PCR. This table comes from immunoSEQ multiplex PCR, and its TCRdb copy is limited to in-frame clones, with some not included. The sample lists some 150,000 clones, about 83% occurring once. Specimen: PBMCs. The source is a woman aged 35 to 49 in good health and CMV-seronegative. This chain links TRBV13 with TRBJ2-7; the match to TRBD1 covers 8 bases. The CDR3 loop is CASSGQGRVMASDEQYF. CDR3 bases: TGTGCCAGCAGCGGACAGGGACGCGTAATGGCCTCGGACGAGCAGTACTTC.